This T cell receptor (beta chain) was sequenced for a study of T-cell reconstitution after alpha-beta-depleted transplantation in children (dated by TCRdb to the mid-2010s). As for the study more broadly: Using TCR repertoire profiling, the study quantitatively followed how T-cell immune reconstitution unfolded in children after TCRalphabeta/CD19-depleted allogeneic hematopoietic cell transplantation.

Including the terminal cysteine and phenylalanine, the CDR3 comprises 14 residues. Solely the CDR3 DNA is kept, with 42 bases framed from the first base. Trimmed from V: 6 bases; trimmed from J: 6 bases; junction bases lacking a gene match: 14. Reading the germline V gene (reference sequence) gives CDR1 DFQATT and CDR2 SNEGSKA. This clonotype was counted ten times or more. There is no known antigen for this receptor. Base-call qualities are not available, and no considerably larger clone is one nucleotide away. The library was prepared using PCR. TCRdb records Illumina HiSeq 2500 as the sequencer. TCR library preparation used molecular barcoding, with unique molecular identifiers applied to normalize quantification of the TCRbeta repertoire. In-frame beta chains were kept once TCRdb had trimmed the public reads at Q25 with fastp and called clones with MiXCR. Rows with one shared CDR3 protein collapse into an entry with the most common genes and DNA. The sample profile shows roughly 610,000 distinct CDR3 sequences; about 10% of them were found once. The leading ten clones occupy less than 4.5% of the sample.

This TCR derives from a human donor who donated a stem cell graft to a child with acute myeloid leukemia. The sample was PBMCs from the stem cell graft donor, taken from the stem cell graft. The rearrangement combines TRBV20-1 with TRBJ2-7; TRBD1 lines up with 7 middle nucleotides. The DNA sequence is given as TGCAGTGCACCGTTACAGGGGACAATGAGCGAGCAGTACTTC. Translated, this gives CSAPLQGTMSEQYF.